The 16 T cell receptor beta chains presented below share a single source sample, sequenced in a study of cytomegalovirus exposure and HLA in healthy donors. PCR primers comprised 60 Vbeta and 13 Jbeta primers. Libraries were prepared by immunoSEQ multiplex PCR; TCRdb keeps only in-frame clonotypes and omits some of them. The repertoire consists of fewer than 250,000 clones, with 70% to 80% occurring once and the leading ten covering around 0.42%. Sequenced input: PBMCs. The source of these receptors is a male donor in good health and CMV-seropositive.

The chain recombines TRBV27 with TRBJ2-7; 7 bases agree with TRBD1. The V and J ends lost 7 bases and 2 bases, in that order; junction bases with no gene match: 14. Germline V gene sequence: CDR1 MNHEY, CDR2 SMNVEV (reference sequence). The CDR3 has 16 residues. CDR3 sequence (DNA): TGTGCCAGCATCTCTCCCCGGGACAGAATACCCTACGAGCAGTACTTC. This sequence encodes CASISPRDRIPYEQYF.

The chain is built from TRBV19 and TRBJ1-4; D remains unclear. V was pared by 5 bases and J by 7 bases, with 14 bases between. Germline values: CDR1 LNHDA, CDR2 SQIVND (reference sequence). The CDR3 runs 14 residues. CDR3 loop: CASSWGGLSEKLFF. Here the CDR3 DNA reads TGTGCCAGTAGTTGGGGAGGATTGAGTGAAAAACTGTTTTTT.

The V call is TRBV5-1, the J call TRBJ2-3; 8 bases line up with TRBD2. The length of the CDR3 is 13 residues. V was pared by 4 bases and J by 4 bases, with 2 bases of the junction left unmatched. Germline CDR1 is SGHRS and CDR2 is YFSETQ. CDR3: CASSRGLADTQYF. The CDR3, as DNA: TGCGCCAGCAGCCGGGGACTAGCAGATACGCAGTATTTT.

This rearrangement joins TRBV7-2 to TRBJ2-2; TRBD2 matches 8 bases. CDR1 and CDR2 from the germline V gene are SGHTA and FQGNSA. J lost 6 bases, V lost 2 bases, and 11 bases had no gene match. The CDR3 covers 17 residues. CDR3 coding DNA: TGTGCCAGCAGCTTAATCGCAAGCGGGAGAGGTGCCGGGGAGCTGTTTTTT. Translating gives CASSLIASGRGAGELFF. Using reference TRBV7-2 and TRBJ2-2 for the parts outside the CDR3, the full variable domain is GAGVSQSPSNKVTEKGKDVELRCDPISGHTALYWYRQSLGQGLEFLIYFQGNSAPDKSGLPSDRFSAERTGGSVSTLTIQRTQQEDSAVYLCASSLIASGRGAGELFFGEGSRLTVL.

This chain joins TRBV19 and TRBJ1-5; D remains ambiguous. The CDR3 loop spans 15 amino acids. The V end lost 3 bases, the J end lost 2 bases, and 11 bases lay between the germline ends. Germline lookup yields CDR1 LNHDA and CDR2 SQIVND (reference sequence). This CDR3 is CASSISEGGNQPQHF. The CDR3 DNA reads as TGTGCCAGTAGTATTTCAGAGGGAGGCAATCAGCCCCAGCATTTT.

This clone has just a few counts. The gene calls are TRBV11-3 and TRBJ1-1; a possible D gene is TRBD1 (5 bases). Germline CDR1 is SGHNT and CDR2 is YENEEA. The V end lost 5 bases, the J end lost 4 bases, and 11 bases lay between the germline ends. The CDR3 extends over 13 amino acids. The CDR3 sequence is CASSAGGATEAFF. CDR3 nucleotide sequence: TGTGCCAGCAGCGCCGGGGGTGCCACTGAAGCTTTCTTT.

The rearrangement joins TRBV27 to TRBJ2-7, with D possibly being TRBD1 (6 bases). The germline V and J ends were trimmed by 3 bases and 6 bases, with 18 bases remaining between them. This CDR3 is built from 15 residues. Germline assignment: CDR1 MNHEY and CDR2 SMNVEV (reference sequence). The DNA for the CDR3 is TGTGCCAGCAGTTTTTCAGTCCTGGGGGCGGGCGAGCAGTACTTC. It yields the protein CASSFSVLGAGEQYF.

V usage is TRBV5-1 and J usage is TRBJ2-7; 16 bases align to TRBD2. The CDR3 has 18 residues. V lost 5 bases, J lost 2 bases, and 10 bases stayed unmatched. The V gene's germline CDR1 is SGHRS and CDR2 YFSETQ. CDR3 bases: TGCGCCAGCAGGATCGGGACTAGCGGGAGGGTTGGGGCCTACGAGCAGTACTTC. Translating it yields CASRIGTSGRVGAYEQYF.

The chain links TRBV9 to TRBJ1-2; TRBD1 is a possible D gene (6 bases). The CDR3 loop spans 16 amino acids. CDR1 is SGDLS, CDR2 YYNGEE, per germline. Between the trimmed V and J ends, which lost 0 bases and 4 bases, there was a span of 16 bases. The CDR3 DNA is TGTGCCAGCAGCGTAGCGGGGGGCGGCTTGGGCTATGGCTACACCTTC. Protein: CASSVAGGGLGYGYTF.

The chain carries TRBV7-8 and TRBJ2-2; D is unclear. V lost 2 bases and J lost 6, with 10 bases in between. Germline V gene sequence: CDR1 SGHVS, CDR2 FQNEAQ. This CDR3 region has 14 residues. CDR3: CASSLPSVAGELFF. The CDR3 DNA sequence: TGTGCCAGCAGCTTACCGTCGGTGGCCGGGGAGCTGTTTTTT.

The chain has TRBV4-2 and TRBJ1-5; TRBD1 matches at 9 bases. CDR1 and CDR2 from the germline V gene are LGHNA and YNFKEQ. This CDR3 region has 19 residues. V lost 5 bases and J lost 9; bases outside the gene matches: 23. The CDR3 region is CASSESGAGQGIYGGPQHF. DNA for the CDR3: TGTGCCAGCAGCGAGAGCGGAGCGGGACAGGGTATCTATGGGGGGCCCCAGCATTTT.

CDR3 region: CASSLSGGTGTFF. DNA of the CDR3: TGTGCCAGCAGTTTATCGGGCGGGACAGGGACGTTCTTC. The V gene is TRBV27, the J gene TRBJ2-1, with TRBD1 matching over 9 bases. V lost 0 bases, J lost 15 bases, and 6 bases stayed unmatched. CDR3 length: 13 residues. In germline, CDR1 is MNHEY, CDR2 SMNVEV (reference sequence).

The V gene is TRBV9, the J gene TRBJ2-1; 11 nucleotides agree with TRBD1. The germline V gene encodes CDR1 SGDLS and CDR2 YYNGEE. The length of the CDR3 is 17 residues. V trimming: 2 bases; J trimming: 7 bases; junction bases outside the gene matches: 11. DNA for the CDR3: TGTGCCAGCAGCGTCGTACCCAGGACAGGGGGCAAGAATGAGCAGTTCTTC. Translated, it gives CASSVVPRTGGKNEQFF.

A few counts support this clone. This rearrangement joins TRBV5-1 to TRBJ2-1; 15 positions agree with TRBD2. Germline lookup yields CDR1 SGHRS and CDR2 YFSETQ. CDR3 size: 16 residues. The V gene end was trimmed by 2 bases and the J gene end by 9 bases; junction bases not matched to a gene: 6. Here the CDR3 reads CASSFGGTSGRLEQFF. As DNA, the CDR3 is TGCGCCAGCAGCTTCGGAGGGACTAGCGGGAGGCTTGAGCAGTTCTTC.

This chain connects TRBV30 to TRBJ1-4; D ambiguous. V lost 1 base and J lost 5, with 8 bases in between. CDR3 length equals 13 residues. Germline CDR1 reads GTSNPN; CDR2 reads SVGIG (reference sequence). The CDR3 reads CAWSERWNEKLFF. The DNA of the CDR3 is TGTGCCTGGAGTGAACGGTGGAATGAAAAACTGTTTTTT.

The rearrangement links TRBV6-1 to TRBJ2-2; 10 nucleotides match TRBD1. Germline V CDR1 and CDR2: MNHNS, SASEGT. The J segment lost 6 bases and the V segment lost 1 base, leaving 2 bases of the junction unmatched. The CDR3 spans 15 residues. The CDR3, as DNA: TGTGCCAGCAGTGAAGGGGGACAGGGGTCCGGGGAGCTGTTTTTT. Amino acid sequence: CASSEGGQGSGELFF.